The subject of this entry is one TCR beta chain. Some clones are missing from TCRdb's copy, which holds only in-frame ones; the method was immunoSEQ multiplex PCR. Of about 150,000 clones listed, 85% to 95% are singletons. The CDR3 spans 15 residues. Deletions cut 2 bases from V and 11 bases from J, with 16 bases between. The germline CDR1 and CDR2 sequences are SGHTA and FQGNSA. The data were taken from a study of control samples from healthy donors and cancer patients. The TCR sequence derives from a man aged 35 to 55 in good health. Sequencing was done on a sample of blood. The gene calls are TRBV7-2 and TRBJ1-6; possibly TRBD1 for D (5 bases). CDR3 residues: CASSLPRTTKPPLHF. DNA of the CDR3: TGTGCCAGCAGCTTACCCCGGACAACGAAGCCACCCCTCCACTTT.